Below are 22 T cell receptor beta chains sequenced from a single sample in a study of T cells in Graves' hyperthyroidism and ophthalmopathy (dated by TCRdb to about 2019). The library was prepared using multiplex PCR. The sequencing machine was an Illumina HiSeq 2000. Amplification of TCR beta CDR3 regions was carried out from RNA transcripts. A first-round RT-PCR of the TCR CDR3 used the HTBI primer set with the Qiagen OneStep RT-PCR kit. Through fastp at Q25 and MiXCR, TCRdb rebuilt clones from the public reads, retaining in-frame beta chains. Under each unique CDR3 protein, matching rows form one entry showing the most common genes and DNA. Counted in this sample were more than 75,000 distinct CDR3 sequences; approximately 56% of them appeared once. The top ten clones comprise around 30% of the sample. Specimen: blood. The receptor set was obtained from a woman in her thirties or forties with Graves' hyperthyroidism.

The chain couples TRBV11-2 to TRBJ1-3; D remains unclear. The CDR3 covers 15 residues. Per germline, CDR1 SGHAT and CDR2 FQNNGV. V was clipped by 1 base and J by 0 bases, with 7 bases between them. Here the CDR3 DNA reads TGTGCCAGCAGCTTAGCCGGGAGCTCTGGAAACACCATATATTTT. Its protein is CASSLAGSSGNTIYF. Full variable domain (rest looked up from reference TRBV11-2 and TRBJ1-3): EAGVAQSPRYKIIEKRQSVAFWCNPISGHATLYWYQQILGQGPKLLIQFQNNGVVDDSQLPKDRFSAERLKGVDSTLKIQPAKLEDSAVYLCASSLAGSSGNTIYFGEGSWLTVV.

V gene TRBV10-3 combines with J gene TRBJ1-5; D gene ambiguous. CDR1 ENHRY and CDR2 SYGVKD come from the germline V gene. Trimming stripped 8 bases from V and 6 bases from J, with 23 bases between. There are 16 residues in the CDR3. CDR3 protein: CAIASTRERAGQPQHF. CDR3 nucleotides: TGTGCCATCGCTTCCACACGGGAACGAGCGGGTCAGCCCCAGCATTTT.

The chain couples TRBV2 to TRBJ1-4, with 9 bases that match TRBD1. The length of the CDR3 is 15 residues. The V gene's germline CDR1 is SNHLY and CDR2 FYNNEI. V lost 6 bases to trimming and J lost 6 bases; unmatched junction nucleotides: 8. The chain's CDR3 is CASSSIGQGYEKLFF. The CDR3 bases are TGTGCCAGCAGCTCCATCGGACAGGGGTATGAAAAACTGTTTTTT.

The chain employs TRBV7-2 and TRBJ1-1; tentative D call: TRBD1 (5 bases). The CDR3 totals 11 residues. V was trimmed by 3 bases and J by 11 bases, leaving 10 bases between them. CDR1 is SGHTA and CDR2 is FQGNSA in the germline V gene. This CDR3 reads CASSFSRVAFF. For the CDR3, the DNA is TGTGCCAGCAGCTTTAGCAGGGTGGCTTTCTTT.

A note on this clonotype: The junction does not match germline at one end; this may be a read error. The CDR3 DNA reads TGCGCCAGCAGCCAAGATGGGGGGAGCAATCAGCCCCAGCATTTT. Protein product: CASSQDGGSNQPQHF. The chain combines TRBV7-2 with TRBJ1-5; a possible D gene is TRBD1 (5 bases). Germline V gives CDR1 SGHTA, CDR2 FQGNSA. This CDR3 has 15 residues.

This clonotype was counted at least ten times. The rearrangement links TRBV5-6 to TRBJ2-7; TRBD1 agrees at 9 bases. There are 15 residues in the CDR3. Trimming took 2 bases from V and 3 from J; bases not matched to a gene: 6. CDR1 and CDR2 (germline): SGHDT, YYEEEE. The chain's CDR3 is CASSFGTGQGYEQYF. The DNA of the CDR3 is TGTGCCAGCAGCTTTGGTACGGGACAGGGCTACGAGCAGTACTTC.

This chain joins TRBV6-9 and TRBJ1-3; D is undetermined. V lost 2 bases to trimming and J lost 0 bases, with 8 bases between them. This CDR3 spans 15 amino acids. Germline V gene sequence: CDR1 MNHGY, CDR2 SVAAGI. The CDR3 sequence is CASSYHSHSGNTIYF. Written as DNA, the CDR3 is TGTGCCAGCAGTTATCACAGTCACTCTGGAAACACCATATATTTT.

The chain joins TRBV9 to TRBJ1-4; D call uncertain. V lost 0 bases and J lost 8, with 8 bases in between. The CDR3 runs 13 residues. In germline, CDR1 is SGDLS, CDR2 YYNGEE. CDR3 sequence: CASSVVGEEKLFF. The CDR3 nucleotides read TGTGCCAGCAGCGTAGTCGGGGAGGAAAAACTGTTTTTT.

This clonotype has just a few counts. A much larger clone lies one base from this, so it may be a read error. The CDR3 protein is CACSLGSKAYEQYF. The CDR3 DNA reads TGTGCCTGCAGCCTCGGGAGCAAGGCCTACGAGCAGTACTTC. The chain has TRBV7-2 and TRBJ2-7; D possibly corresponds to TRBD2 (6 bases). This CDR3 is 14 amino acids long. The V gene's germline CDR1 is SGHTA and CDR2 FQGNSA.

At least ten counts were recorded for this clonotype. V is TRBV10-2 and J is TRBJ2-2; unclear D gene. This CDR3 contains 12 residues. Germline V gene data show CDR1 as WSHSY and CDR2 as SAAADI. V lost 10 bases and J lost 4, with 10 bases in between. The CDR3 here is CATLRSTGELFF. CDR3 bases: TGCGCCACCCTACGGAGCACCGGGGAGCTGTTTTTT.

By sample fraction, this clonotype is large. The chain carries TRBV24-1 and TRBJ1-2; D remains ambiguous. Germline V lookup: CDR1 KGHDR, CDR2 SFDVKD. The V end lost 3 bases, the J end lost 6 bases, and 22 bases lay between the germline ends. CDR3 length: 17 amino acids. The CDR3 DNA reads TGTGCCACCAGTGATCGCGCCGGAAGGGAACGCGTAGATGGCTACACCTTC. This encodes CATSDRAGRERVDGYTF.

This clonotype was counted ten times or more. The chain uses TRBV19 and TRBJ2-7; 10 bases fit TRBD1. CDR1 is LNHDA and CDR2 is SQIVND in the germline V gene (reference sequence). Germline trimming cut 6 bases from V and 5 bases from J; bases unmatched to any gene: 10. The CDR3 covers 15 residues. This CDR3 is CASRLAGTGEHEQYF. The CDR3 region has the DNA TGTGCCAGTAGACTTGCCGGGACAGGGGAGCACGAGCAGTACTTC.

This clonotype came up a few times. This may arise from a read error, as a much more abundant clone is one base away. This sequence joins TRBV5-5 and TRBJ1-4; D might be TRBD1 (5 bases). Germline CDR1 is SGHKS and CDR2 is YYEKEE (reference sequence). This CDR3 spans 14 amino acids. CDR3 in amino acids: CASSLWAGNEKLFF. CDR3 DNA sequence: TGCGCCAGCAGCTTGTGGGCAGGGAATGAAAAACTGTTTTTT.

Worth noting for this clonotype: A much larger clone differs from this one at a single base, so this may be a read error. The rearrangement joins TRBV5-1 to TRBJ2-7; the D is unclear. CDR1 and CDR2 (germline): SGHRS, YFSETQ. Trimming shortened V by 4 bases and J by 0 bases, and 11 bases separated the two germline ends. The CDR3 contains 14 residues. Here the CDR3 reads CASSPGRHSYEQYF. DNA for the CDR3: TGCGCCAGCAGCCCCGGACGGCACTCCTACGAGCAGTACTTC.

This chain joins TRBV20-1 and TRBJ1-2; maybe TRBD1 (6 bases). Germline V gene data show CDR1 as DFQATT and CDR2 as SNEGSKA (reference sequence). The CDR3 spans 15 residues. The V end was cut by 4 bases, the J end by 8 bases, with 23 bases between. CDR3 coding DNA: TGCAGTGCTACGAGTCCACAGGGCACATCTTCGGGCTACACCTTC. It encodes CSATSPQGTSSGYTF.

To note about this clonotype: A read error is likely, as this CDR3 ends without the conserved phenylalanine or tryptophan. Because the CDR3's place on the DNA is in doubt, the DNA is left out and the CDR3 is given as listed by TCRdb. V is TRBV7-9 and J is TRBJ2-6; the table's TRBD1 call for D was not verified on the DNA. The germline V gene has CDR1 SEHNR and CDR2 FQNEAQ (reference sequence). Inclusive of both ends, the CDR3 amounts to 10 amino acids. CDR3 amino acids: CASTRGGVET.

The chain is built from TRBV20-1 and TRBJ2-6; D is unclear. V lost 2 bases to trimming and J lost 19 bases, with 15 bases between them. The length of the CDR3 is 11 residues. The V gene's germline CDR1 is DFQATT and CDR2 SNEGSKA (reference sequence). CDR3 protein: CSARKNWVRTF. CDR3 coding DNA: TGCAGTGCTAGAAAGAATTGGGTTCGCACTTTC.

This clonotype was recorded many times. The chain has TRBV2 and TRBJ1-5, with a possible D match to TRBD1 (5 bases). The CDR3 loop spans 16 amino acids. From germline, CDR1 is SNHLY and CDR2 FYNNEI. Trimming cost V 4 bases and J 2 bases, with 15 bases left between them. The CDR3 DNA sequence: TGTGCCAGCAGTGCCTTTATGGGGGGGGGCAATCAGCCCCAGCATTTT. Protein product: CASSAFMGGGNQPQHF. Variable domain in full (rest from reference TRBV2 and TRBJ1-5): EPEVTQTPSHQVTQMGQEVILRCVPISNHLYFYWYRQILGQKVEFLVSFYNNEISEKSEIFDDQFSVERPDGSNFTLKIRSTKLEDSAMYFCASSAFMGGGNQPQHFGDGTRLSIL.

A remark on this clonotype: At one end the junction does not follow the germline gene, possibly because of a read error. The rearrangement links TRBV11-2 to TRBJ1-2, with D perhaps matching TRBD1 (5 bases). This CDR3 comprises 15 residues. Germline-derived CDR1 and CDR2 are SGHAT and FQNNGV. CDR3 amino acids: CAGSLGAGRIYGYTF. The CDR3 DNA sequence: TGTGCCGGCAGCTTAGGGGCAGGAAGGATCTATGGCTACACCTTC.

The table lists this clonotype with a few counts. Because the CDR3's place on the DNA is in doubt, the DNA is left out and the CDR3 is given as listed by TCRdb. The chain combines TRBV25-1 with TRBJ2-5; TRBD1, the table's D call, lacks a check against the DNA. The CDR3 length equals 17 residues, ends included. Germline CDR1 is MGHDK and CDR2 is SYGVNS. The CDR3 sequence is CACSASRDGHTQETQYF.

Note on this clonotype: At one end the junction does not follow the germline gene, possibly because of a read error. The chain has TRBV2 and TRBJ2-2; tentative D call: TRBD2 (5 bases). Germline assignment: CDR1 SNHLY and CDR2 FYNNEI. The length of the CDR3 is 13 residues. CDR3: CASSEGGVGELFF. CDR3 bases: TGTGCCAGCAGCGAAGGAGGCGTTGGGGAGCTGTTTTTT.

This clonotype was picked up many times. The chain links TRBV20-1 to TRBJ2-5; D not resolved. The CDR3 length is 14 residues. Deletions cut 0 bases from V and 5 bases from J, with 13 bases between. CDR1 DFQATT and CDR2 SNEGSKA come from the germline V gene (reference sequence). The CDR3 loop is CSARDSIRRETQYF. Written as DNA, the CDR3 is TGCAGTGCTAGAGACAGCATCCGCCGGGAGACCCAGTACTTC.